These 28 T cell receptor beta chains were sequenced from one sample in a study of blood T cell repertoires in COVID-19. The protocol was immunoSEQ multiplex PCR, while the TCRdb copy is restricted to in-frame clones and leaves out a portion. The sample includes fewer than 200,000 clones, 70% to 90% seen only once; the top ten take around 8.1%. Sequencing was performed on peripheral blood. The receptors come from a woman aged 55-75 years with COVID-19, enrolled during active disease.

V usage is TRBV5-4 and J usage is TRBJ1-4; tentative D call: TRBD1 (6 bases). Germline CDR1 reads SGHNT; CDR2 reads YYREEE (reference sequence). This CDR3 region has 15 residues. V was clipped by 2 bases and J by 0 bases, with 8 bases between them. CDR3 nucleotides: TGTGCCAGCAGCTTAGGGGGGGCAACTAATGAAAAACTGTTTTTT. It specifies CASSLGGATNEKLFF.

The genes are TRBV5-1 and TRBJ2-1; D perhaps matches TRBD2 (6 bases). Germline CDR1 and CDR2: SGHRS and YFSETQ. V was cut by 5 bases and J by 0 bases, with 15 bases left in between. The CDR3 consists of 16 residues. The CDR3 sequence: CASSYLASASYNEQFF. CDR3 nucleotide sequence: TGCGCCAGCAGTTACCTAGCGTCGGCCTCCTACAATGAGCAGTTCTTC.

For the CDR3, the DNA is TGTGCCAGCACCCTACTAGGCAGGAACACTGAAGCTTTCTTT. It translates to CASTLLGRNTEAFF. The chain couples TRBV6-5 to TRBJ1-1; D gene unclear. Trimming removed 7 bases at V and 1 base at J, with 13 bases between. Germline V gene lookup returns CDR1 MNHEY and CDR2 SVGAGI. This CDR3 is built from 14 residues.

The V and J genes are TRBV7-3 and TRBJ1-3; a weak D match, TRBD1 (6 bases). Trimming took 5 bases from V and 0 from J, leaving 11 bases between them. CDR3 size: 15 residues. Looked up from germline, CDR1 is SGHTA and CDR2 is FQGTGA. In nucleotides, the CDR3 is TGTGCCAGCAGCCTACAGGGAGCCTCTGGAAACACCATATATTTT. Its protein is CASSLQGASGNTIYF. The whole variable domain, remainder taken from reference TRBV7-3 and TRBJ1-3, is GAGVSQTPSNKVTEKGKYVELRCDPISGHTALYWYRQSLGQGPEFLIYFQGTGAADDSGLPNDRFFAVRPEGSVSTLKIQRTERGDSAVYLCASSLQGASGNTIYFGEGSWLTVV.

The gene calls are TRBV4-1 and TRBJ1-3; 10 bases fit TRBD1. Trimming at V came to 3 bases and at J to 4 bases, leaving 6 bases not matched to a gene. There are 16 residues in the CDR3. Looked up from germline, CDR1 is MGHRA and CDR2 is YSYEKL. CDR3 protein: CASSHGDRGGGNTIYF. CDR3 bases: TGCGCCAGCAGCCACGGGGACAGGGGAGGGGGAAACACCATATATTTT.

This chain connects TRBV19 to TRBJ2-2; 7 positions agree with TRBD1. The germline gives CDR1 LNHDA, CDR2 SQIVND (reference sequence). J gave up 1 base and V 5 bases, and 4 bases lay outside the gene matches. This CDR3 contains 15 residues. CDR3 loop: CASSGTVLNTGELFF. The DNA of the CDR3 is TGTGCCAGTAGTGGGACAGTCTTGAACACCGGGGAGCTGTTTTTT.

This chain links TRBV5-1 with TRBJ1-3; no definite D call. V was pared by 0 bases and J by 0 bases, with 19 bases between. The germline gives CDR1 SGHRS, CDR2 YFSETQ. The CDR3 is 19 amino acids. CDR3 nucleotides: TGCGCCAGCAGCTTGGTTACAGCAGGCGTGGGTCCCTCTGGAAACACCATATATTTT. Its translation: CASSLVTAGVGPSGNTIYF.

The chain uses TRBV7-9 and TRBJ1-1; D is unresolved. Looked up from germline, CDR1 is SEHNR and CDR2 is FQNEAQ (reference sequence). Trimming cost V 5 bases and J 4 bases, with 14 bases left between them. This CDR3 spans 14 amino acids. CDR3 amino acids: CASSPGSLGTEAFF. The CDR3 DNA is TGTGCCAGCAGCCCGGGGTCTCTGGGCACTGAAGCTTTCTTT.

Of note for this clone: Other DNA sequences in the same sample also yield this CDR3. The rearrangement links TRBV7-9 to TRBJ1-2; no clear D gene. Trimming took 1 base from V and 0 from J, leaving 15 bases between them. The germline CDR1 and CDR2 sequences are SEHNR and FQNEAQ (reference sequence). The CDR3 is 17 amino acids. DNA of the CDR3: TGTGCCAGCAGCTTAGAGGGCGCGTACGGGACTAACTATGGCTACACCTTC. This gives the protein CASSLEGAYGTNYGYTF.

The CDR3 spells CSVARQMNTEAFF. The CDR3 DNA reads TGCAGCGTCGCCCGACAGATGAACACTGAAGCTTTCTTT. The V call is TRBV29-1, the J call TRBJ1-1; tentatively, D is TRBD1 (5 bases). The length of the CDR3 is 13 residues. The germline V and J ends were trimmed by 6 bases and 0 bases, with 11 bases remaining between them. The germline CDR1 and CDR2 sequences are SQVTM and ANQGSEA. Using reference TRBV29-1 and TRBJ1-1 for the parts outside the CDR3, the full variable domain is SAVISQKPSRDICQRGTSLTIQCQVDSQVTMMFWYRQQPGQSLTLIATANQGSEATYESGFVIDKFPISRPNLTFSTLTVSNMSPEDSSIYLCSVARQMNTEAFFGQGTRLTVV.

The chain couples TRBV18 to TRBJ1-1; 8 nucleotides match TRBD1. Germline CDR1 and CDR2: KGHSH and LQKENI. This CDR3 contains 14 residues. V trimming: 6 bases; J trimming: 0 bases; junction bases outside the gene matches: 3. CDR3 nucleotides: TGTGCCAGCTCCGGACAGGGCGTGAACACTGAAGCTTTCTTT. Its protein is CASSGQGVNTEAFF.

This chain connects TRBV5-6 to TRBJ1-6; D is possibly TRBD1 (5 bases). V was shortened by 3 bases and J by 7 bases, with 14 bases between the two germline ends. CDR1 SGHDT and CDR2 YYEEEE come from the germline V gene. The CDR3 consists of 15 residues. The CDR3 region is CASSSPAGHNSPLHF. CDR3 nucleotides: TGTGCCAGCAGCTCCCCGGCAGGGCACAATTCACCCCTCCACTTT.

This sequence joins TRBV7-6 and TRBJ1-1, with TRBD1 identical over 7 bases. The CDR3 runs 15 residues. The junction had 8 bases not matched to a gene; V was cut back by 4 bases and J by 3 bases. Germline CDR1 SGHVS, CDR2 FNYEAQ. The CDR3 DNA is TGTGCCAGCAGCTGGGCAGGGGGAAGTGACACTGAAGCTTTCTTT. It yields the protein CASSWAGGSDTEAFF.

CDR3 amino acids: CASSRGLAGFDNEQFF. The CDR3 nucleotides read TGTGCCAGCAGTCGTGGACTAGCGGGATTTGATAATGAGCAGTTCTTC. This chain connects TRBV6-6 to TRBJ2-1; 12 positions match TRBD2. The junction had 9 bases not matched to a gene; V was cut back by 5 bases and J by 7 bases. There are 16 residues in the CDR3. From germline, CDR1 is MNHNY and CDR2 SVGAGI (reference sequence).

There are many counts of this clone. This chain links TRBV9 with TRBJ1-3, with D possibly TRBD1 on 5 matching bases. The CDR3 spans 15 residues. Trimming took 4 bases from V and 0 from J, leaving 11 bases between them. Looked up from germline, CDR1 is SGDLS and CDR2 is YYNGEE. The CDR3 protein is CASSPQGYSGNTIYF. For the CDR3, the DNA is TGTGCCAGCAGCCCCCAGGGTTACTCTGGAAACACCATATATTTT.

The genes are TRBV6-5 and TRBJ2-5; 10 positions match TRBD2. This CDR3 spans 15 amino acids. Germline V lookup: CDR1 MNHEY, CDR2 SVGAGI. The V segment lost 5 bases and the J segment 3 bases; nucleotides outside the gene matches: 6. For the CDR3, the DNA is TGTGCCAGCAGTCACTTACTAGCGGGAAAAGAGACCCAGTACTTC. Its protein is CASSHLLAGKETQYF.

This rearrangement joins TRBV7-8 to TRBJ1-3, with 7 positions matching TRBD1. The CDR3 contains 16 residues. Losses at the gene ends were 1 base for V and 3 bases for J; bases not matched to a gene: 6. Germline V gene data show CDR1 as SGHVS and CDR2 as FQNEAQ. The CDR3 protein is CASSLGTGVIGNTIYF. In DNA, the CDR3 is TGTGCCAGCAGCTTAGGTACAGGGGTGATTGGAAACACCATATATTTT.

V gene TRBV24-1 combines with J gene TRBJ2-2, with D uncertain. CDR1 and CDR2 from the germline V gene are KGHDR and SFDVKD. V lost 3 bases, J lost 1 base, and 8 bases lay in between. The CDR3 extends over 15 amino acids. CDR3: CATSDAQVNTGELFF. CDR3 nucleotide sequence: TGTGCCACCAGTGATGCCCAGGTGAACACCGGGGAGCTGTTTTTT.

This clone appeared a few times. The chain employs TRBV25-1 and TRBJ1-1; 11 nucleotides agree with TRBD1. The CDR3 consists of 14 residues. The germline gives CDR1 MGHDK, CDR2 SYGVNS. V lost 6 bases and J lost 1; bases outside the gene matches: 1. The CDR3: CASRGQGANTEAFF. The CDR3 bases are TGTGCCAGCAGAGGACAGGGGGCGAACACTGAAGCTTTCTTT.

In DNA form, the CDR3 reads TGTGCCAGCAGTACAGGGAGGAACACTGAAGCTTTCTTT. This sequence encodes CASSTGRNTEAFF. The chain joins TRBV2 to TRBJ1-1, with D possibly matching TRBD1 (6 bases). V was cut by 5 bases and J by 1 base, with 8 bases left in between. Germline V gene lookup returns CDR1 SNHLY and CDR2 FYNNEI. The CDR3 is 13 residues long.

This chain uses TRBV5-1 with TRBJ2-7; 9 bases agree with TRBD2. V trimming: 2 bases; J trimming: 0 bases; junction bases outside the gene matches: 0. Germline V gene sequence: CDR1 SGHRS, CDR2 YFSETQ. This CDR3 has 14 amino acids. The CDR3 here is CASSFSGSSYEQYF. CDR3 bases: TGCGCCAGCAGCTTTAGCGGGAGCTCCTACGAGCAGTACTTC.

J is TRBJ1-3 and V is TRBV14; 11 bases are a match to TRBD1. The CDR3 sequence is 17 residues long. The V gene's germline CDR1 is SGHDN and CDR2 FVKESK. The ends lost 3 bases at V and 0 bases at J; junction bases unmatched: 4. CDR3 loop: CASSHWDRGSSGNTIYF. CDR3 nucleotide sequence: TGTGCCAGCAGCCATTGGGACAGGGGGTCCTCTGGAAACACCATATATTTT.

CDR3 sequence: CASSQDPGRYYGYTF. As DNA, the CDR3 is TGTGCCAGCAGCCAAGATCCCGGGAGGTACTATGGCTACACCTTC. This chain uses TRBV3-1 (or the pseudogene TRBV3-2) with TRBJ1-2; no clear D. In germline, CDR1 is LGHDT, CDR2 YNNKEL (reference sequence). The CDR3 has 15 amino acids. V was trimmed by 0 bases and J by 3 bases, leaving 11 bases between them.

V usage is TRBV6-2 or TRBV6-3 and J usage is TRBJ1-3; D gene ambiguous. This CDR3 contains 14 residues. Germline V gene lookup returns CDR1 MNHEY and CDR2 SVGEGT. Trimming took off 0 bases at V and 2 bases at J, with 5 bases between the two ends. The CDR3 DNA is TGTGCCAGCAGTTACTCGACTCCTGGAAACACCATATATTTT. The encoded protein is CASSYSTPGNTIYF.

CDR3 nucleotide sequence: TGTGCCACCAGTGATTCCCGACAGATGGACAGGGCAACCCAGCATTTT. Translating gives CATSDSRQMDRATQHF. This chain connects TRBV24-1 to TRBJ1-5; 8 bases match TRBD1. This CDR3 is built from 16 residues. With 2 bases clipped from V and 11 bases from J, the junction kept 13 bases outside the gene matches. Germline V gives CDR1 KGHDR, CDR2 SFDVKD.

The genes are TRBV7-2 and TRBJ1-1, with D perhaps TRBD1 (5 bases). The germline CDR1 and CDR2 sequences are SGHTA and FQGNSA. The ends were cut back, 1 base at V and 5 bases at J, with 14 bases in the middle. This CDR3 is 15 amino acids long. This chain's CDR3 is CASSLGGGWRTEAFF. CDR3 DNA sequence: TGTGCCAGCAGCTTAGGGGGGGGATGGCGGACTGAAGCTTTCTTT.

For the CDR3, the DNA is TGTGCCAGCACTCTTGGCGGAAACACCATATATTTT. Residues: CASTLGGNTIYF. The chain couples TRBV12-3 or TRBV12-4 to TRBJ1-3, with D hard to call. This CDR3 contains 12 residues. V was trimmed by 7 bases and J by 4 bases, leaving 8 bases between them.

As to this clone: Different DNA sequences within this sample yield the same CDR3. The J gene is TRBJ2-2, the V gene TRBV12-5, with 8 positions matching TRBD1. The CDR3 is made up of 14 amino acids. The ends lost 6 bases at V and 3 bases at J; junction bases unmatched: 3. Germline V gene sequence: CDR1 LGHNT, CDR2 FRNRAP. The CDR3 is CASGLTGDTGELFF. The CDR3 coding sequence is TGTGCTAGTGGGCTGACAGGGGACACCGGGGAGCTGTTTTTT. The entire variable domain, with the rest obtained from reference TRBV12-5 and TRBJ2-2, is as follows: DARVTQTPRHKVTEMGQEVTMRCQPILGHNTVFWYRQTMMQGLELLAYFRNRAPLDDSGMPKDRFSAEMPDATLATLKIQPSEPRDSAVYFCASGLTGDTGELFFGEGSRLTVL.